The 18 T cell receptor beta chains below come from one sample, sequenced in a study of blood T cell repertoires in COVID-19. Only in-frame clones appear in the TCRdb table, and some are missing; sequencing was by immunoSEQ multiplex PCR. Of roughly 230,000 clones detected, roughly 89% appear once; the ten largest clones hold 3.5% to 4%. The sample was PBMCs or T cells enriched from blood (not recorded which). Every receptor here comes from a woman under 40 with acute COVID-19.

The chain links TRBV15 to TRBJ2-1, with D maybe TRBD1 (5 bases). The CDR3 is 13 residues long. CDR1 and CDR2 (germline): LNHNV, YYDKDF (reference sequence). V lost 1 base and J 7 bases, leaving 8 bases between the germline ends. The CDR3 protein is CATSRAGANEQFF. Written as DNA, the CDR3 is TGTGCCACCAGCAGAGCTGGGGCGAATGAGCAGTTCTTC.

The chain couples TRBV5-1 to TRBJ1-2; 7 nucleotides agree with TRBD1. The CDR3 spans 14 residues. Trimming removed 3 bases from V and 2 bases from J; junction bases left unmatched: 4. Germline assignment: CDR1 SGHRS and CDR2 YFSETQ. This chain's CDR3 is CASSSDRANYGYTF. DNA of the CDR3: TGCGCCAGCAGCTCAGACAGGGCGAACTATGGCTACACCTTC.

V and J are TRBV2 and TRBJ1-4; D is possibly TRBD1 (5 bases). V gave up 6 bases and J gave up 2 bases, with 13 bases separating them. Germline V lookup: CDR1 SNHLY, CDR2 FYNNEI. CDR3 size: 15 residues. This CDR3 is CASSRGRGTNEKLFF. The CDR3 DNA reads TGTGCCAGCAGCCGGGGGAGAGGGACTAATGAAAAACTGTTTTTT. Looking up the rest from reference TRBV2 and TRBJ1-4 gives the full variable domain: EPEVTQTPSHQVTQMGQEVILRCVPISNHLYFYWYRQILGQKVEFLVSFYNNEISEKSEIFDDQFSVERPDGSNFTLKIRSTKLEDSAMYFCASSRGRGTNEKLFFGSGTQLSVL.

V usage is TRBV18 and J usage is TRBJ1-1; D possibly corresponds to TRBD1 (6 bases). Per the germline V gene, CDR1 is KGHSH and CDR2 is LQKENI. The CDR3 consists of 15 residues. V dropped 2 bases and J dropped 0 bases, with 10 bases sitting between them. For the CDR3, the DNA is TGTGCCAGCTCACCAGCGGGGGCAATGAACACTGAAGCTTTCTTT. Its translation is CASSPAGAMNTEAFF.

The chain uses TRBV6-4 and TRBJ1-6, with D perhaps matching TRBD1 (5 bases). The CDR3 loop spans 13 amino acids. V was trimmed by 5 bases and J by 9 bases, leaving 11 bases between them. Germline CDR1 reads MRHNA; CDR2 reads SNTAGT. The CDR3 DNA follows: TGTGCCAGCAGTACCAGGGAAGGTTCACCCCTCCACTTT. This codes for CASSTREGSPLHF.

The chain has TRBV4-1 and TRBJ2-5; TRBD1 might be the D (8 bases). The CDR3 covers 16 residues. The germline V gene encodes CDR1 MGHRA and CDR2 YSYEKL. V dropped 5 bases and J dropped 4 bases, with 20 bases sitting between them. The CDR3 DNA reads as TGCGCCAGCAGCAAGCGGGACAGGAGTACAGGAGAGACCCAGTACTTC. It specifies CASSKRDRSTGETQYF.

A single count supports this clone. The chain joins TRBV7-9 to TRBJ2-6, with TRBD2 identical over 9 bases. With V trimmed by 5 bases and J by 0 bases, 11 bases remained unmatched. This CDR3 region has 19 residues. The V gene's germline CDR1 is SEHNR and CDR2 FQNEAQ (reference sequence). The DNA of the CDR3 is TGTGCCAGCAGCGCGCCGACTAGCGGCACCAACTCTGGGGCCAACGTCCTGACTTTC. Translating it yields CASSAPTSGTNSGANVLTF.

The genes are TRBV2 and TRBJ2-1, with TRBD2 identical over 9 bases. The CDR3 covers 15 residues. Trimming at V came to 7 bases and at J to 3 bases, leaving 7 bases not matched to a gene. CDR1 and CDR2 (germline): SNHLY, FYNNEI. The CDR3 sequence is CASTLTSGRYNEQFF. DNA for the CDR3: TGTGCCAGCACCCTGACTAGCGGACGCTACAATGAGCAGTTCTTC.

V is TRBV10-3 and J is TRBJ2-7; D perhaps matches TRBD2 (7 bases). The CDR3 sequence is 13 residues long. The germline V gene encodes CDR1 ENHRY and CDR2 SYGVKD. V shed 7 bases and J shed 2 bases, with 12 bases lying between them. This CDR3 reads CAITRGATYEQYF. Here the CDR3 DNA reads TGTGCCATCACACGGGGGGCAACCTACGAGCAGTACTTC.

The chain has TRBV7-9 and TRBJ1-1, with no clear D. The germline V and J ends were trimmed by 2 bases and 2 bases, with 9 bases remaining between them. Per germline, CDR1 SEHNR and CDR2 FQNEAQ (reference sequence). The CDR3 totals 14 residues. CDR3 DNA: TGTGCCAGCAGCTTATTCGGGGATAACACTGAAGCTTTCTTT. Amino acid sequence: CASSLFGDNTEAFF.

The chain links TRBV3-1 (or the pseudogene TRBV3-2) to TRBJ2-7, with no clear D. The V gene lost 2 bases and the J gene lost 6 bases, with 8 bases spanning the gap. The CDR3 sequence is 12 residues long. The germline gives CDR1 LGHDT, CDR2 YNNKEL (reference sequence). This CDR3 reads CASSQPPREQYF. For the CDR3, the DNA is TGTGCCAGCAGCCAACCCCCCCGCGAGCAGTACTTC.

The chain uses TRBV7-8 and TRBJ2-3, with D possibly matching TRBD2 (5 bases). The germline V and J ends were trimmed by 8 bases and 2 bases, with 11 bases remaining between them. CDR1 SGHVS and CDR2 FQNEAQ come from the germline V gene. The CDR3 has 13 amino acids. The CDR3 protein is CASSPRDTDTQYF. In DNA, the CDR3 is TGTGCCAGCTCTCCCCGGGACACAGATACGCAGTATTTT.

J is TRBJ2-4 and V is TRBV9; D may be TRBD2 (7 bases). V was trimmed by 3 bases and J by 2 bases, leaving 15 bases between them. Germline loops: CDR1 SGDLS, CDR2 YYNGEE. The CDR3 runs 16 residues. CDR3 region: CASSGMRGGTKNIQYF. The CDR3 DNA follows: TGTGCCAGCAGCGGAATGAGGGGGGGAACCAAAAACATTCAGTACTTC.

The chain has TRBV7-9 and TRBJ2-5; 10 nucleotides align to TRBD2. After removal of 5 bases from V and 4 bases from J, the junction contained 7 bases not matched to a gene. Looked up from germline, CDR1 is SEHNR and CDR2 is FQNEAQ (reference sequence). CDR3 length: 15 amino acids. The CDR3 coding sequence is TGTGCCAGCAGCCGGAGCGGGGGGGCTGGAGAGACCCAGTACTTC. Amino acid sequence: CASSRSGGAGETQYF.

The chain links TRBV7-9 to TRBJ2-3, with 8 positions matching TRBD2. Trimming at V came to 6 bases and at J to 4 bases, leaving 9 bases not matched to a gene. CDR1 is SEHNR and CDR2 is FQNEAQ in the germline V gene (reference sequence). The CDR3 is 15 amino acids. CDR3: CASRGTGTRSDTQYF. The CDR3 DNA reads TGTGCCAGCAGGGGGACCGGGACTAGATCAGATACGCAGTATTTT.

The DNA of the CDR3 is TGTGCCAGCAGTGAGGACAGGTCGTCACCCCTCCACTTT. Its translation is CASSEDRSSPLHF. This chain joins TRBV6-4 and TRBJ1-6, with TRBD1 identical over 7 bases. V lost 3 bases to trimming and J lost 10 bases; unmatched junction nucleotides: 3. There are 13 residues in the CDR3. Per germline, CDR1 MRHNA and CDR2 SNTAGT.

The V call is TRBV11-3, the J call TRBJ2-3, with a tentative D call TRBD1 (6 bases). In germline, CDR1 is SGHNT, CDR2 YENEEA. Trimming removed 6 bases from V and 6 bases from J, with 13 bases in between. The length of the CDR3 is 13 residues. The CDR3 protein is CASSFTGSDTQYF. The CDR3 nucleotides are TGTGCCAGCAGTTTTACAGGGTCCGATACGCAGTATTTT.

CDR3 sequence: CASSQDLRDRGLGEKLFF. CDR3 nucleotide sequence: TGTGCCAGCAGCCAAGATCTTAGGGACAGGGGGCTAGGTGAAAAACTGTTTTTT. The chain recombines TRBV3-1 (or the pseudogene TRBV3-2) with TRBJ1-4; 12 nucleotides align to TRBD1. From germline, CDR1 is LGHDT and CDR2 YNNKEL (reference sequence). The CDR3 sequence is 18 residues long. The V segment lost 0 bases and the J segment 7 bases; nucleotides outside the gene matches: 9.